One and the same sample provided the 32 T cell receptor beta chains below, sequenced in a study of T-cell reconstitution after alpha-beta-depleted transplantation in children. A TCRbeta library incorporating unique molecular identifiers was prepared. MiXCR was run by TCRdb on the PCR reads, yielding one entry per CDR3 protein. The sample contains about 580,000 distinct CDR3 sequences, around 27% of which appear only once. Here the sequenced sample was PBMCs, taken before TCRalphabeta/CD19-depleted stem cell transplant. All receptors derive from a boy younger than two with Wiskott-Aldrich syndrome, due to receive a stem cell transplant.

V usage is TRBV6-2 or TRBV6-3 and J usage is TRBJ2-2; 7 positions agree with TRBD1. With 2 bases clipped from V and 4 bases from J, the junction kept 16 bases outside the gene matches. Germline V CDR1 and CDR2: MNHEY, SVGEGT. The CDR3 is 19 residues long. The CDR3 nucleotides are TGTGCCAGCAGTTACCCCGGCAGGGGGATCTTGGTTTCCACCGGGGAGCTGTTTTTT. Encoded protein: CASSYPGRGILVSTGELFF.

This clonotype occurred a few times. For the CDR3, the DNA is TGTGCCAGCAGCACTGGGACTAGCGGGCGCAGCTCCTACGAGCAGTACTTC. Translating gives CASSTGTSGRSSYEQYF. This chain uses TRBV7-8 with TRBJ2-7; 12 bases agree with TRBD2. There are 17 residues in the CDR3. J gave up 0 bases and V 5 bases, and 8 bases lay outside the gene matches. Looked up from germline, CDR1 is SGHVS and CDR2 is FQNEAQ.

This clonotype was counted only a few times. This chain joins TRBV18 and TRBJ1-2, with unresolved D. V lost 2 bases to trimming and J lost 7 bases, with 14 bases between them. The CDR3 consists of 14 residues. Germline assignment: CDR1 KGHSH and CDR2 LQKENI. Written as DNA, the CDR3 is TGTGCCAGCTCACCAGTTAGGACGGCTGGTGGCTACACCTTC. It is translated as CASSPVRTAGGYTF.

This clonotype was seen a few times. This chain joins TRBV10-3 and TRBJ2-2; TRBD1 is a possible D gene (5 bases). The CDR3 is 15 residues long. V gave up 7 bases and J gave up 1 base, with 13 bases separating them. In germline, CDR1 is ENHRY, CDR2 SYGVKD. CDR3 sequence (DNA): TGTGCCATCACCCCAGGGTTAATGAACACCGGGGAGCTGTTTTTT. This encodes CAITPGLMNTGELFF.

In this sample, this clonotype turned up many times. V usage is TRBV5-1 and J usage is TRBJ1-4; D possibly corresponds to TRBD1 (6 bases). Germline-derived CDR1 and CDR2 are SGHRS and YFSETQ. V gave up 3 bases and J gave up 8 bases, with 14 bases separating them. The CDR3 is 14 residues long. The CDR3 protein is CASSSGGAREKLFF. Here the CDR3 DNA reads TGCGCCAGCAGCTCCGGGGGGGCGCGGGAAAAACTGTTTTTT.

V is TRBV30 and J is TRBJ2-1, with TRBD1 matching over 7 bases. The CDR3 spans 14 residues. V was pared by 5 bases and J by 4 bases, with 8 bases of the junction left unmatched. Per germline, CDR1 GTSNPN and CDR2 SVGIG (reference sequence). As DNA, the CDR3 is TGTGCCTGGGTCGAGGGGGCGCGGTACAATGAGCAGTTCTTC. This encodes CAWVEGARYNEQFF.

This clonotype was seen only a few times. V and J are TRBV10-3 and TRBJ2-7; D ambiguous. The germline V gene encodes CDR1 ENHRY and CDR2 SYGVKD. The CDR3 loop spans 12 amino acids. Trimming removed 6 bases from V and 4 bases from J, with 10 bases in between. In DNA form, the CDR3 reads TGTGCCATCAGCTCTCTAGGGTACGAGCAGTACTTC. Translation: CAISSLGYEQYF.

The rearrangement links TRBV12-3 or TRBV12-4 to TRBJ2-3; tentatively, D is TRBD1 (5 bases). V was trimmed by 6 bases and J by 1 base, leaving 11 bases between them. This CDR3 is 14 amino acids long. The CDR3 DNA reads as TGTGCCAGCAGCCCGCCGACAGGCACAGATACGCAGTATTTT. Encoded protein: CASSPPTGTDTQYF.

This clonotype was detected only a few times. The V and J genes are TRBV3-1 and TRBJ2-5; D may be TRBD1 or TRBD2 (5 bases each). V was shortened by 0 bases and J by 3 bases, with 17 bases between the two germline ends. The germline gives CDR1 LGHDT, CDR2 YNNKEL (reference sequence). The CDR3 is made up of 17 amino acids. The chain's CDR3 is CASSQDPRLAGKETQYF. CDR3 sequence (DNA): TGTGCCAGCAGCCAAGATCCCAGGCTAGCAGGGAAAGAGACCCAGTACTTC.

The chain carries TRBV18 and TRBJ2-1; weak D call: TRBD2 (6 bases). Trimming took off 3 bases at V and 6 bases at J, with 12 bases between the two ends. CDR3 length: 14 amino acids. The V gene's germline CDR1 is KGHSH and CDR2 LQKENI. CDR3: CASSPAGLTNEQFF. The DNA for the CDR3 is TGTGCCAGCTCACCCGCGGGACTGACCAATGAGCAGTTCTTC. Drawing the rest from reference TRBV18 and TRBJ2-1, the complete variable domain is NAGVMQNPRHLVRRRGQEARLRCSPMKGHSHVYWYRQLPEEGLKFMVYLQKENIIDESGMPKERFSAEFPKEGPSILRIQQVVRGDSAAYFCASSPAGLTNEQFFGPGTRLTVL.

The gene calls are TRBV10-2 and TRBJ2-3, with D uncertain. The CDR3 extends over 14 amino acids. The V gene lost 6 bases and the J gene lost 2 bases, with 12 bases spanning the gap. Germline-derived CDR1 and CDR2 are WSHSY and SAAADI. CDR3 region: CASSGPRATDTQYF. The CDR3 DNA reads as TGCGCCAGCAGCGGACCTAGGGCCACAGATACGCAGTATTTT.

The chain is built from TRBV5-1 and TRBJ2-1; 8 nucleotides line up with TRBD2. J lost 7 bases, V lost 1 base, and 10 bases had no gene match. The length of the CDR3 is 16 residues. Germline assignment: CDR1 SGHRS and CDR2 YFSETQ. Here the CDR3 reads CASSLSRTSYRNEQFF. The CDR3, as DNA: TGCGCCAGCAGCTTGAGTCGGACTAGCTACAGGAATGAGCAGTTCTTC.

The chain uses TRBV5-1 and TRBJ1-1; 9 bases agree with TRBD1. This CDR3 contains 15 residues. The V gene's germline CDR1 is SGHRS and CDR2 YFSETQ. The J segment lost 5 bases and the V segment lost 2 bases, leaving 7 bases of the junction unmatched. CDR3 in DNA: TGCGCCAGCAGCTTAAATACCGGGACAGGGACTGAAGCTTTCTTT. Protein sequence: CASSLNTGTGTEAFF. The variable domain in full, with the rest retrieved from reference TRBV5-1 and TRBJ1-1, is KAGVTQTPRYLIKTRGQQVTLSCSPISGHRSVSWYQQTPGQGLQFLFEYFSETQRNKGNFPGRFSGRQFSNSRSEMNVSTLELGDSALYLCASSLNTGTGTEAFFGQGTRLTVV.

This clonotype turned up a few times. The chain joins TRBV27 to TRBJ2-2; 10 nucleotides line up with TRBD1. With 2 bases clipped from V and 5 bases from J, the junction kept 5 bases outside the gene matches. CDR3 length: 16 amino acids. The germline V gene has CDR1 MNHEY and CDR2 SMNVEV (reference sequence). The CDR3 spells CASSLRGQGLTGELFF. The CDR3 nucleotides are TGTGCCAGCAGTTTAAGGGGACAGGGGCTTACCGGGGAGCTGTTTTTT.

The rearrangement uses TRBV5-1 and TRBJ2-5; D may correspond to TRBD1 or TRBD2 (5 bases each). Looked up from germline, CDR1 is SGHRS and CDR2 is YFSETQ. V was shortened by 5 bases and J by 2 bases, with 16 bases between the two germline ends. The CDR3 extends over 15 amino acids. In DNA, the CDR3 is TGCGCCAGCAGTCGCGCGTGGGACCCACAAGAGACCCAGTACTTC. This encodes CASSRAWDPQETQYF. Complete variable domain (other parts from reference TRBV5-1 and TRBJ2-5): KAGVTQTPRYLIKTRGQQVTLSCSPISGHRSVSWYQQTPGQGLQFLFEYFSETQRNKGNFPGRFSGRQFSNSRSEMNVSTLELGDSALYLCASSRAWDPQETQYFGPGTRLLVL.

V is TRBV20-1 and J is TRBJ2-5; D not resolved. The V and J ends lost 0 bases and 2 bases respectively, with 10 bases between them. In germline, CDR1 is DFQATT, CDR2 SNEGSKA (reference sequence). This CDR3 has 14 residues. CDR3 bases: TGCAGTGCTAGAGATGGGCGAGTACAAGAGACCCAGTACTTC. Its translation: CSARDGRVQETQYF.

This rearrangement joins TRBV27 to TRBJ2-2; perhaps TRBD2 as D (6 bases). The V and J ends lost 6 bases and 1 base respectively, with 12 bases between them. CDR3 length equals 15 residues. CDR1 and CDR2 (germline): MNHEY, SMNVEV (reference sequence). CDR3 DNA: TGTGCCAGCAGCCTTTGGGGAGGGAACACCGGGGAGCTGTTTTTT. Its translation is CASSLWGGNTGELFF.

This clonotype was counted a few times. V gene TRBV5-5 combines with J gene TRBJ2-1, with TRBD2 matching 7 bases. CDR1 is SGHKS and CDR2 is YYEKEE in the germline V gene (reference sequence). The CDR3 consists of 17 residues. Trimming cost V 0 bases and J 2 bases; bases outside gene matches: 8. CDR3 loop: CASSLALGRGPYNEQFF. The CDR3 DNA is TGTGCCAGCAGCTTGGCTTTGGGGAGGGGCCCCTACAATGAGCAGTTCTTC.

This chain connects TRBV2 to TRBJ2-7, with D perhaps TRBD2 (6 bases). Germline lookup yields CDR1 SNHLY and CDR2 FYNNEI. V was clipped by 7 bases and J by 7 bases, with 14 bases between them. The CDR3 runs to 12 residues. CDR3 in DNA: TGTGCCAGCAAGGTGGACGGGAGTGAGCAGTACTTC. It is translated as CASKVDGSEQYF.

This clonotype turned up a few times. CDR3 DNA sequence: TGTGCCAGCAGCCAACTAATTCGAGAGACCCAGTACTTC. Encoded protein: CASSQLIRETQYF. The rearrangement uses TRBV7-2 and TRBJ2-5; D is ambiguous. The CDR3 runs to 13 residues. Germline loops: CDR1 SGHTA, CDR2 FQGNSA. With 5 bases removed from V and 4 bases from J, the gap between germline ends came to 11 bases. The full variable domain, its missing parts supplied by reference TRBV7-2 and TRBJ2-5, is GAGVSQSPSNKVTEKGKDVELRCDPISGHTALYWYRQSLGQGLEFLIYFQGNSAPDKSGLPSDRFSAERTGGSVSTLTIQRTQQEDSAVYLCASSQLIRETQYFGPGTRLLVL.

The chain employs TRBV20-1 and TRBJ2-1; 8 positions agree with TRBD2. The trim removed 4 bases at V and 3 bases at J, leaving 5 bases unmatched. CDR3 length: 14 amino acids. Germline V lookup: CDR1 DFQATT, CDR2 SNEGSKA (reference sequence). The CDR3 is CSAIPAGGYNEQFF. CDR3 DNA: TGCAGTGCTATCCCGGCGGGAGGCTACAATGAGCAGTTCTTC.

The V call is TRBV15, the J call TRBJ1-3, with TRBD1 as a possible D gene (6 bases). Germline V CDR1 and CDR2: LNHNV, YYDKDF (reference sequence). The CDR3 is 15 residues long. The V gene lost 1 base and the J gene lost 2 bases, with 9 bases spanning the gap. The CDR3 DNA reads TGTGCCACCAGCAGAGTAGGGGGTCCTGGAAACACCATATATTTT. Its translation is CATSRVGGPGNTIYF.

The chain is built from TRBV5-5 and TRBJ1-2; TRBD1 might be the D (6 bases). CDR1 is SGHKS, CDR2 YYEKEE, per germline (reference sequence). CDR3 length: 15 residues. Trimming took off 3 bases at V and 5 bases at J, with 17 bases between the two ends. The CDR3 here is CASSSQRRGLYGYTF. CDR3 in DNA: TGTGCCAGCAGCTCCCAGAGGCGGGGGCTTTATGGCTACACCTTC.

The rearrangement joins TRBV5-4 to TRBJ2-5; unclear D gene. Between the trimmed V and J ends, which lost 3 bases and 3 bases, there was a span of 18 bases. The germline V gene encodes CDR1 SGHNT and CDR2 YYREEE (reference sequence). The CDR3 covers 16 residues. The CDR3 DNA sequence: TGTGCCAGCAGCTCTCCCACTAACCGGATTGAAGAGACCCAGTACTTC. This translates into CASSSPTNRIEETQYF.

CDR3 residues: CASSHMVRATEAFF. As DNA, the CDR3 is TGCGCCAGCAGCCACATGGTTAGGGCCACTGAAGCTTTCTTT. The chain uses TRBV4-1 and TRBJ1-1; D remains unclear. V lost 3 bases and J lost 4, with 12 bases in between. The CDR3 sequence is 14 residues long. The germline V gene has CDR1 MGHRA and CDR2 YSYEKL.

This clonotype was picked up a small number of times. The rearrangement links TRBV7-2 to TRBJ1-4; D is unclear. The V gene's germline CDR1 is SGHTA and CDR2 FQGNSA. V lost 4 bases, J lost 0 bases, and 6 bases lay in between. CDR3 length: 14 amino acids. Here the CDR3 DNA reads TGTGCCAGCAGCTACAGCCCAACTAATGAAAAACTGTTTTTT. It specifies CASSYSPTNEKLFF.

This clonotype was seen only a few times. The chain couples TRBV28 to TRBJ2-3; D assignment may be TRBD1 or TRBD2 (5 bases each). Germline V CDR1 and CDR2: MDHEN, SYDVKM. Trimming removed 2 bases from V and 12 bases from J, with 9 bases in between. There are 11 residues in the CDR3. In nucleotides, the CDR3 is TGTGCCAGCAGTTTACCCGGGGCCCAGTATTTT. Translating it yields CASSLPGAQYF.

This clonotype was recorded a few times. The genes are TRBV27 and TRBJ2-7; the match to TRBD2 covers 10 bases. CDR3 length: 19 residues. The junction had 20 bases not matched to a gene; V was cut back by 6 bases and J by 3 bases. The V gene's germline CDR1 is MNHEY and CDR2 SMNVEV (reference sequence). The DNA of the CDR3 is TGTGCCAGCAGCCGTTTCGGGCTAGCGGGAGAAAAGGATTTCTACGAGCAGTACTTC. This sequence encodes CASSRFGLAGEKDFYEQYF.

The chain employs TRBV5-1 and TRBJ2-1, with 8 bases identical to TRBD2. This CDR3 comprises 15 residues. V lost 2 bases, J lost 9 bases, and 10 bases stayed unmatched. The germline gives CDR1 SGHRS, CDR2 YFSETQ. CDR3 residues: CASSFQAGDTREQFF. The CDR3, as DNA: TGCGCCAGCAGCTTTCAAGCGGGAGACACTCGTGAGCAGTTCTTC.

V is TRBV5-1 and J is TRBJ2-1, with 12 bases matching TRBD2. The germline CDR1 and CDR2 sequences are SGHRS and YFSETQ. Germline trimming cut 0 bases from V and 2 bases from J; bases unmatched to any gene: 3. The CDR3 length is 17 residues. The CDR3 DNA sequence: TGCGCCAGCAGCTTGGCAACTAGCGGGAGGACCTACAATGAGCAGTTCTTC. Its protein product is CASSLATSGRTYNEQFF. The full variable domain, with the rest looked up from reference TRBV5-1 and TRBJ2-1, is KAGVTQTPRYLIKTRGQQVTLSCSPISGHRSVSWYQQTPGQGLQFLFEYFSETQRNKGNFPGRFSGRQFSNSRSEMNVSTLELGDSALYLCASSLATSGRTYNEQFFGPGTRLTVL.

This clonotype was counted between two and nine times. The V and J genes are TRBV5-1 and TRBJ2-5; D possibly corresponds to TRBD1 (6 bases). Trimming shortened V by 0 bases and J by 0 bases, and 12 bases separated the two germline ends. Germline assignment: CDR1 SGHRS and CDR2 YFSETQ. The CDR3 totals 16 residues. The CDR3: CASSLGSGQNQETQYF. The CDR3, as DNA: TGCGCCAGCAGCTTGGGGTCCGGACAGAACCAAGAGACCCAGTACTTC. The whole variable domain, filled in from reference TRBV5-1 and TRBJ2-5, reads KAGVTQTPRYLIKTRGQQVTLSCSPISGHRSVSWYQQTPGQGLQFLFEYFSETQRNKGNFPGRFSGRQFSNSRSEMNVSTLELGDSALYLCASSLGSGQNQETQYFGPGTRLLVL.

This chain links TRBV5-1 with TRBJ2-3; D call uncertain. Trimming cost V 0 bases and J 5 bases, with 10 bases left between them. Germline CDR1 reads SGHRS; CDR2 reads YFSETQ. The CDR3 is 14 amino acids. The CDR3 nucleotides are TGCGCCAGCAGCTTGGCGATAGGAGAAGATACGCAGTATTTT. This codes for CASSLAIGEDTQYF.